These 24 T cell receptor beta chains came from one sample sequenced in a study of blood T cell repertoires in COVID-19. Sequencing was performed with immunoSEQ multiplex PCR; in TCRdb, only in-frame clones are kept and a portion is missing. The profile shows some 350,000 clones, over 80% of them singletons. Sample: peripheral blood. The receptors were sampled from a woman in her forties or fifties with COVID-19, enrolled during active disease.

The CDR3 loop reads CASRPTGDRGYTF. CDR3 bases: TGTGCCAGCAGACCCACAGGGGATCGTGGCTACACCTTC. The chain links TRBV12-3 or TRBV12-4 to TRBJ1-2; 7 bases are a match to TRBD1. V lost 6 bases and J lost 7; bases outside the gene matches: 8. The CDR3 totals 13 residues.

J is TRBJ2-5 and V is TRBV7-2, with 15 bases aligning to TRBD2. CDR3 length: 15 residues. CDR1 and CDR2 (germline): SGHTA, FQGNSA. The trim removed 5 bases at V and 5 bases at J, leaving 3 bases unmatched. CDR3 DNA sequence: TGTGCCAGCAGCCCCGGGACTAGCGGGAGGGAGACCCAGTACTTC. Its protein product is CASSPGTSGRETQYF.

The chain links TRBV7-9 to TRBJ1-2; perhaps TRBD1 as D (6 bases). The length of the CDR3 is 19 residues. Trimming left V 3 bases short and J 2 bases short, with 25 bases between. Germline CDR1 is SEHNR and CDR2 is FQNEAQ (reference sequence). This CDR3 is CASSFVQGSAFAWNYGYTF. The CDR3 DNA is TGTGCCAGCAGCTTCGTACAGGGAAGCGCCTTCGCCTGGAACTATGGCTACACCTTC.

The chain combines TRBV5-4 with TRBJ2-6; D may be TRBD2 (5 bases). This CDR3 is 16 amino acids long. The germline V and J ends were trimmed by 3 bases and 5 bases, with 15 bases remaining between them. The V gene's germline CDR1 is SGHNT and CDR2 YYREEE (reference sequence). The CDR3 bases are TGTGCCAGCAGCTCCTGGAAGGCCGGGAGGGCCAACGTCCTGACTTTC. Translated, it gives CASSSWKAGRANVLTF.

The chain joins TRBV7-9 to TRBJ1-1; 8 positions agree with TRBD1. With V trimmed by 2 bases and J by 1 base, 3 bases remained unmatched. CDR3 length: 15 residues. CDR1 is SEHNR, CDR2 FQNEAQ, per germline (reference sequence). Written as DNA, the CDR3 is TGTGCCAGCAGCTTACCCAGGGGGCCGAACACTGAAGCTTTCTTT. It yields the protein CASSLPRGPNTEAFF.

This clone was found a few times. The rearrangement joins TRBV18 to TRBJ1-4; TRBD1 might be the D (5 bases). With 0 bases removed from V and 6 bases from J, the gap between germline ends came to 11 bases. This CDR3 has 15 amino acids. Germline CDR1 is KGHSH and CDR2 is LQKENI. The CDR3 DNA sequence: TGTGCCAGCTCACCACCTGGCAGGGAGGATGAAAAACTGTTTTTT. Protein: CASSPPGREDEKLFF.

CDR3 residues: CASSVSSGTIYEQYF. In DNA form, the CDR3 reads TGTGCCAGCAGTGTGTCTAGCGGGACCATCTACGAGCAGTACTTC. The V call is TRBV28, the J call TRBJ2-7; 9 bases fit TRBD2. With 5 bases clipped from V and 3 bases from J, the junction kept 8 bases outside the gene matches. The germline CDR1 and CDR2 sequences are MDHEN and SYDVKM. This CDR3 is 15 amino acids long.

The chain employs TRBV19 and TRBJ2-7; 11 bases are a match to TRBD2. With V trimmed by 1 base and J by 3 bases, 2 bases remained unmatched. The CDR3 consists of 15 residues. Germline values: CDR1 LNHDA, CDR2 SQIVND (reference sequence). CDR3 DNA: TGTGCCAGTAGTATAGTACTAGCGGGAGACTACGAGCAGTACTTC. This translates into CASSIVLAGDYEQYF.

The chain recombines TRBV6-6 with TRBJ2-1, with 8 bases that match TRBD2. There are 14 residues in the CDR3. After removal of 2 bases from V and 6 bases from J, the junction contained 3 bases not matched to a gene. Germline CDR1 and CDR2: MNHNY and SVGAGI (reference sequence). CDR3 nucleotides: TGTGCCAGCAGTTACATACTAGCGGCCAATGAGCAGTTCTTC. It encodes CASSYILAANEQFF.

The chain joins TRBV27 to TRBJ1-2, with 7 bases that match TRBD1. The length of the CDR3 is 13 residues. Germline V lookup: CDR1 MNHEY, CDR2 SMNVEV (reference sequence). The ends lost 8 bases at V and 5 bases at J; junction bases unmatched: 8. This chain's CDR3 is CASHAGTEYGYTF. The CDR3 DNA reads TGTGCCAGCCATGCTGGGACAGAGTATGGCTACACCTTC.

This CDR3 reads CASSLRTSGRAQEQFF. The CDR3 DNA follows: TGTGCCAGCAGCCTACGGACTAGCGGGAGGGCTCAGGAGCAGTTCTTC. The chain combines TRBV3-1 (or the pseudogene TRBV3-2) with TRBJ2-1; 15 bases line up with TRBD2. V dropped 4 bases and J dropped 10; count of bases not matched to a gene: 8. The CDR3 runs to 16 residues. The V gene's germline CDR1 is LGHDT and CDR2 YNNKEL (reference sequence).

With regard to this clone: At the DNA level, this CDR3 is encoded by other sequences in the same sample as well. The chain joins TRBV7-9 to TRBJ1-2; D unresolved. Trimming stripped 1 base from V and 8 bases from J, with 5 bases between. This CDR3 has 11 amino acids. Germline V CDR1 and CDR2: SEHNR, FQNEAQ (reference sequence). The CDR3 DNA follows: TGTGCCAGCAGCTTAGGTGGCGGCTACACCTTC. Its protein product is CASSLGGGYTF. Supplemented by reference TRBV7-9 and TRBJ1-2, the full variable domain reads DTGVSQNPRHKITKRGQNVTFRCDPISEHNRLYWYRQTLGQGPEFLTYFQNEAQLEKSRLLSDRFSAERPKGSFSTLEIQRTEQGDSAMYLCASSLGGGYTFGSGTRLTVV.

This clone was detected only once. The rearrangement uses TRBV9 and TRBJ2-5; possibly TRBD1 for D (6 bases). Trimming stripped 0 bases from V and 5 bases from J, with 14 bases between. This CDR3 spans 15 amino acids. Germline V gene lookup returns CDR1 SGDLS and CDR2 YYNGEE. The CDR3 spells CASSVGPGAKETQYF. The CDR3 nucleotides read TGTGCCAGCAGCGTAGGACCAGGGGCGAAGGAGACCCAGTACTTC.

V and J are TRBV5-1 and TRBJ2-4, with D unresolved. The CDR3 has 14 residues. Germline lookup yields CDR1 SGHRS and CDR2 YFSETQ. Trimming took 4 bases from V and 0 from J, leaving 8 bases between them. DNA for the CDR3: TGCGCCAGCAGCGAGAATCTAGCCAAAAACATTCAGTACTTC. It is translated as CASSENLAKNIQYF.

The rearrangement links TRBV30 to TRBJ1-2, with D tentatively TRBD1 (6 bases). The CDR3 sequence is 12 residues long. Germline V CDR1 and CDR2: GTSNPN, SVGIG (reference sequence). Trimming stripped 3 bases from V and 4 bases from J, with 9 bases between. Here the CDR3 reads CAWRGGFYGYTF. Written as DNA, the CDR3 is TGTGCCTGGAGAGGGGGATTCTATGGCTACACCTTC.

This chain uses TRBV6-4 with TRBJ2-2; a weak D match, TRBD2 (6 bases). The CDR3 has 14 amino acids. V lost 6 bases and J lost 0, with 8 bases in between. CDR1 and CDR2 (germline): MRHNA, SNTAGT. The DNA of the CDR3 is TGTGCCAGCAGCTGGGGGGCGAACACCGGGGAGCTGTTTTTT. This codes for CASSWGANTGELFF.

This clone was found once. V and J are TRBV19 and TRBJ2-1, with 8 bases fitting TRBD2. V lost 3 bases, J lost 8 bases, and 6 bases stayed unmatched. The CDR3 covers 14 residues. CDR1 and CDR2 (germline): LNHDA, SQIVND (reference sequence). This CDR3 is CASSIAGGPDEQFF. The CDR3 DNA reads TGTGCCAGTAGTATTGCGGGGGGACCGGATGAGCAGTTCTTC. Complete variable domain (other parts from reference TRBV19 and TRBJ2-1): DGGITQSPKYLFRKEGQNVTLSCEQNLNHDAMYWYRQDPGQGLRLIYYSQIVNDFQKGDIAEGYSVSREKKESFPLTVTSAQKNPTAFYLCASSIAGGPDEQFFGPGTRLTVL.

The J gene is TRBJ1-6, the V gene TRBV5-1; TRBD1 agrees at 9 bases. V dropped 2 bases and J dropped 4; count of bases not matched to a gene: 4. Germline CDR1 is SGHRS and CDR2 is YFSETQ. The CDR3 extends over 16 amino acids. The CDR3 sequence: CASSLGDREYNSPLHF. CDR3 nucleotides: TGCGCCAGCAGCTTAGGGGACAGGGAGTATAATTCACCCCTCCACTTT.

This clone was counted a single time. The rearrangement links TRBV5-1 to TRBJ2-3; 7 positions agree with TRBD1. Per the germline V gene, CDR1 is SGHRS and CDR2 is YFSETQ. The CDR3 has 15 amino acids. V lost 4 bases, J lost 2 bases, and 7 bases stayed unmatched. In DNA form, the CDR3 reads TGCGCCAGCAGCAGACAGGGTTCCGTCACAGATACGCAGTATTTT. This translates into CASSRQGSVTDTQYF.

The genes are TRBV6-5 and TRBJ1-2, with 10 bases identical to TRBD1. CDR3 length: 15 residues. Germline V CDR1 and CDR2: MNHEY, SVGAGI. V gave up 7 bases and J gave up 7 bases; unmatched junction bases: 12. The DNA for the CDR3 is TGTGCCAGCATGGGTCTAGGGACAGGGGCTGGTGGCTACACCTTC. Amino acid sequence: CASMGLGTGAGGYTF.

A remark on this clone: The same CDR3 is also encoded by other DNA sequences in this sample. V and J are TRBV5-1 and TRBJ2-3, with TRBD2 matching 9 bases. There are 15 residues in the CDR3. The trim removed 0 bases at V and 1 base at J, leaving 0 bases unmatched. Germline CDR1 is SGHRS and CDR2 is YFSETQ. The CDR3, as DNA: TGCGCCAGCAGCTTGGGGACTAGCGGCACAGATACGCAGTATTTT. Its translation: CASSLGTSGTDTQYF. Full variable domain (missing parts from reference TRBV5-1 and TRBJ2-3): KAGVTQTPRYLIKTRGQQVTLSCSPISGHRSVSWYQQTPGQGLQFLFEYFSETQRNKGNFPGRFSGRQFSNSRSEMNVSTLELGDSALYLCASSLGTSGTDTQYFGPGTRLTVL.

This chain links TRBV24-1 with TRBJ1-1; TRBD1 is a possible D gene (5 bases). In germline, CDR1 is KGHDR, CDR2 SFDVKD. The CDR3 length is 12 residues. The germline V and J ends were trimmed by 7 bases and 4 bases, with 9 bases remaining between them. CDR3 residues: CATRGQGTEAFF. DNA for the CDR3: TGTGCCACCAGGGGGCAGGGCACTGAAGCTTTCTTT.

The chain employs TRBV5-4 and TRBJ2-7; 7 nucleotides line up with TRBD2. V trimming: 4 bases; J trimming: 4 bases; junction bases outside the gene matches: 11. The CDR3 loop spans 15 amino acids. Per germline, CDR1 SGHNT and CDR2 YYREEE (reference sequence). As DNA, the CDR3 is TGTGCCAGCAGCGAGAGCGGGGCCTCGCTTTACGAGCAGTACTTC. It is translated as CASSESGASLYEQYF.

The chain recombines TRBV30 with TRBJ2-4; a weak D match, TRBD2 (5 bases). V lost 1 base and J 0 bases, leaving 13 bases between the germline ends. This CDR3 region has 16 residues. Germline-derived CDR1 and CDR2 are GTSNPN and SVGIG (reference sequence). CDR3 protein: CAWSDGRTLAKNIQYF. The CDR3 nucleotides are TGTGCCTGGAGTGACGGGCGGACTCTAGCCAAAAACATTCAGTACTTC. The whole variable domain, remainder taken from reference TRBV30 and TRBJ2-4, is SQTIHQWPATLVQPVGSPLSLECTVEGTSNPNLYWYRQAAGRGLQLLFYSVGIGQISSEVPQNLSASRPQDRQFILSSKKLLLSDSGFYLCAWSDGRTLAKNIQYFGAGTRLSVL.